The 15 T cell receptor beta chains presented below share a single source sample, sequenced in a study of blood T cells in healthy people across ages. Then a second PCR, running about 7 to 11 cycles, was carried out with a sample-barcoded 5' primer and a J-beta primer mix. TCRdb itself ran the 5' RACE reads through MiXCR, one entry per CDR3 protein. The data hold roughly 1.9 million distinct CDR3 sequences, with 35% to 50% observed a single time. The sequencing input was blood. The receptors stem from a human donor in good health.

The rearrangement links TRBV20-1 to TRBJ1-5; no definite D call. The V gene lost 3 bases and the J gene lost 4 bases, with 13 bases spanning the gap. This CDR3 region has 14 residues. Germline V gives CDR1 DFQATT, CDR2 SNEGSKA (reference sequence). CDR3 residues: CSASQGRGNQPQHF. The CDR3 region has the DNA TGCAGTGCTAGCCAAGGACGGGGAAATCAGCCCCAGCATTTT.

This clonotype was detected ten times or more. The rearrangement links TRBV20-1 to TRBJ2-5; unclear D gene. CDR1 is DFQATT, CDR2 SNEGSKA, per germline (reference sequence). This CDR3 is 13 amino acids long. The ends were cut back, 0 bases at V and 5 bases at J, with 10 bases in the middle. As DNA, the CDR3 is TGCAGTGCTAGAGAAACATCTCGGGAGACCCAGTACTTC. Its protein product is CSARETSRETQYF.

The CDR3 DNA follows: TGTGCCAGCAGTGTCGCAGGGAGGGGCGAGGGCTACACCTTC. The encoded protein is CASSVAGRGEGYTF. The V call is TRBV2, the J call TRBJ1-2, with a tentative D call TRBD1 (5 bases). Trimming removed 4 bases from V and 8 bases from J, with 17 bases in between. This CDR3 has 14 amino acids. The germline V gene has CDR1 SNHLY and CDR2 FYNNEI. The full variable domain, in which reference TRBV2 and TRBJ1-2 provide the parts outside the CDR3, is EPEVTQTPSHQVTQMGQEVILRCVPISNHLYFYWYRQILGQKVEFLVSFYNNEISEKSEIFDDQFSVERPDGSNFTLKIRSTKLEDSAMYFCASSVAGRGEGYTFGSGTRLTVV.

The CDR3 bases are TGCGCCAGCAGCTTGGACCCAGGGGGCGAATACGAGCAGTTCTTC. Protein product: CASSLDPGGEYEQFF. The rearrangement uses TRBV5-1 and TRBJ2-1, with 8 nucleotides matching TRBD1. CDR3 length equals 15 residues. V shed 0 bases, J shed 10 bases, and the junction held 9 bases outside the gene matches. Germline V gives CDR1 SGHRS, CDR2 YFSETQ.

The rearrangement links TRBV4-3 to TRBJ2-1; D may correspond to TRBD1 or TRBD2 (6 bases each). This CDR3 is built from 18 residues. Looked up from germline, CDR1 is LGHNA and CDR2 is YSLEER. Trimming took off 1 base at V and 5 bases at J, with 21 bases between the two ends. CDR3 sequence (DNA): TGCGCCAGCAGCCAAGCTCTCCCGGGGGCCGGGTTGAACAATGAGCAGTTCTTC. Translated: CASSQALPGAGLNNEQFF.

The CDR3 loop reads CANSPFDRVLDGYTF. The DNA of the CDR3 is TGTGCCAACAGTCCCTTCGACAGGGTTTTAGACGGCTACACCTTC. The chain is built from TRBV14 and TRBJ1-2, with 7 bases that match TRBD1. This CDR3 contains 15 residues. Looked up from germline, CDR1 is SGHDN and CDR2 is FVKESK. Trimming cost V 10 bases and J 8 bases; bases outside gene matches: 19.

This clonotype has just a few counts. This rearrangement joins TRBV12-3 or TRBV12-4 to TRBJ2-1; D not certain. V was cut by 2 bases and J by 7 bases, with 15 bases left in between. The CDR3 runs to 15 residues. The CDR3 DNA reads as TGTGCCAGCAGTTTACGGGCCCTCTTACGAAATGAGCAGTTCTTC. Its protein product is CASSLRALLRNEQFF.

The chain employs TRBV27 and TRBJ1-3; 7 bases fit TRBD1. This CDR3 region has 17 residues. The germline CDR1 and CDR2 sequences are MNHEY and SMNVEV (reference sequence). The trim removed 5 bases at V and 3 bases at J, leaving 13 bases unmatched. CDR3 amino acids: CASSPSREGGGGNTIYF. CDR3 DNA: TGTGCCAGCAGTCCTTCTCGGGAAGGGGGCGGTGGAAACACCATATATTTT.

The chain combines TRBV5-1 with TRBJ1-1, with 7 bases that match TRBD1. V was clipped by 4 bases and J by 4 bases; unmatched bases: 7. The germline gives CDR1 SGHRS, CDR2 YFSETQ. CDR3 length: 14 residues. The CDR3 bases are TGCGCCAGCAGCAACAGGGGCTCCGGCACTGAAGCTTTCTTT. Amino acid sequence: CASSNRGSGTEAFF.

This clonotype was seen a handful of times. This sequence joins TRBV15 and TRBJ2-1; no definite D call. Germline assignment: CDR1 LNHNV and CDR2 YYDKDF (reference sequence). Trimming stripped 1 base from V and 0 bases from J, with 7 bases between. The CDR3 extends over 15 amino acids. CDR3 DNA: TGTGCCACCAGCAGAGGACTCCTCTCCTACAATGAGCAGTTCTTC. Translation gives CATSRGLLSYNEQFF. The whole variable domain, remainder taken from reference TRBV15 and TRBJ2-1, is DAMVIQNPRYQVTQFGKPVTLSCSQTLNHNVMYWYQQKSSQAPKLLFHYYDKDFNNEADTPDNFQSRRPNTSFCFLDIRSPGLGDTAMYLCATSRGLLSYNEQFFGPGTRLTVL.

A single count supports this clonotype. This rearrangement joins TRBV20-1 to TRBJ1-2, with D possibly TRBD1 on 5 matching bases. The length of the CDR3 is 15 residues. Germline V gene data show CDR1 as DFQATT and CDR2 as SNEGSKA (reference sequence). Trimming removed 2 bases from V and 2 bases from J, with 15 bases in between. The CDR3 DNA follows: TGCAGTGCTAGAACTTGGGGGATCGGAAACTATGGCTACACCTTC. Amino acids: CSARTWGIGNYGYTF.

The chain recombines TRBV29-1 with TRBJ1-3; D call uncertain. The V end was cut by 6 bases, the J end by 1 base, with 10 bases between. The CDR3 runs to 13 residues. CDR1 and CDR2 from the germline V gene are SQVTM and ANQGSEA. CDR3 in amino acids: CSVIYNSGNTIYF. CDR3 coding DNA: TGCAGCGTCATATATAATTCTGGAAACACCATATATTTT.

This clonotype has just a few counts. The V call is TRBV6-2 or TRBV6-3, the J call TRBJ2-7; unclear D gene. The CDR3 loop spans 14 amino acids. The ends were cut back, 7 bases at V and 0 bases at J, with 13 bases in the middle. Germline V lookup: CDR1 MNHEY, CDR2 SVGEGT. Here the CDR3 DNA reads TGTGCCAGCACCGCCCAATCCGGCTCCTACGAGCAGTACTTC. This codes for CASTAQSGSYEQYF.

The count of this clonotype is one. This rearrangement joins TRBV20-1 to TRBJ2-7; 7 bases agree with TRBD1. Germline V CDR1 and CDR2: DFQATT, SNEGSKA (reference sequence). This CDR3 region has 13 residues. Trimming cost V 7 bases and J 2 bases; bases outside gene matches: 8. The CDR3 here is CSGLRGTTYEQYF. The CDR3 region has the DNA TGCAGTGGACTCAGGGGGACGACCTACGAGCAGTACTTC.

This clonotype was counted a few times. The rearrangement links TRBV29-1 to TRBJ2-5; 7 bases are shared with TRBD2. Germline CDR1 SQVTM, CDR2 ANQGSEA. The CDR3 has 13 residues. J lost 9 bases, V lost 6 bases, and 13 bases had no gene match. The CDR3 DNA reads as TGCAGCGTCGTCGGACTAGTTCACGTGTCCCAGTACTTC. The encoded protein is CSVVGLVHVSQYF.